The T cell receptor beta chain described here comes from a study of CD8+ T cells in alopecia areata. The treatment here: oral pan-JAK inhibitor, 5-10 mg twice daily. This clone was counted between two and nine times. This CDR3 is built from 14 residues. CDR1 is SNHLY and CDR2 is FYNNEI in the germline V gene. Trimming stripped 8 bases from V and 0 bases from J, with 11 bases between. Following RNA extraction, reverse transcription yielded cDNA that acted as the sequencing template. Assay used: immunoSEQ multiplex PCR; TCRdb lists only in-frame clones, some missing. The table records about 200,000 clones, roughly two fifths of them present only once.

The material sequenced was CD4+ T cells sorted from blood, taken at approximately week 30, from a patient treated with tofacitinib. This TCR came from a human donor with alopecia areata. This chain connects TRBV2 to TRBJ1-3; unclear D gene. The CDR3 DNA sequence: TGTGCCAGCTTCGGACGGAGCTCTGGAAACACCATATATTTT. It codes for CASFGRSSGNTIYF.